The T cell receptor (beta chain) under discussion was sequenced for a study of T cell responses to AZD1222 COVID-19 vaccine. Method: immunoSEQ multiplex PCR; TCRdb's copy keeps in-frame clones and lacks some. The sample has around 100,000 clones; around nine tenths are singletons. This clone was counted a few times. Its antigen is currently unknown. Study-level results: In a largely white British group with more females than males, clonal diversity was possibly underestimated. Regions left unmutated in variants are reportedly the target of nearly half of spike-specific TCRs.

Trimming at V came to 5 bases and at J to 2 bases, leaving 10 bases not matched to a gene. The germline CDR1 and CDR2 sequences are LGHDT and YNNKEL (reference sequence). The CDR3 has 16 amino acids. This chain connects TRBV3-1 (or the pseudogene TRBV3-2) to TRBJ2-3; TRBD2 matches 7 bases. Sequencing used peripheral blood, obtained on day 0 of AZD1222 vaccination. The sequence was collected from an adult in good health. The CDR3 loop reads CASSLRASGHTDTQYF. CDR3 coding DNA: TGTGCCAGCAGCTTGCGGGCTAGCGGTCACACAGATACGCAGTATTTT.